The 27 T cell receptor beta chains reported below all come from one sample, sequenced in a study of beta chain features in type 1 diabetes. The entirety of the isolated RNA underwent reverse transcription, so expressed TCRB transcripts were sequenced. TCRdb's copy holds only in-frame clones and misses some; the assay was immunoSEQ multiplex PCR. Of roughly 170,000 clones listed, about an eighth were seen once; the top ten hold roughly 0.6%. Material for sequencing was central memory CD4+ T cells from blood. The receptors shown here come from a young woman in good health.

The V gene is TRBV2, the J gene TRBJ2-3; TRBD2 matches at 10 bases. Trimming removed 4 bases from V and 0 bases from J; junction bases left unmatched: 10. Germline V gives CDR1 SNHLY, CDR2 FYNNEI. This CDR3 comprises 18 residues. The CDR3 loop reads CASSVASGRDDSTDTQYF. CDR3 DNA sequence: TGTGCCAGCAGTGTGGCTAGCGGGAGAGACGATAGCACAGATACGCAGTATTTT.

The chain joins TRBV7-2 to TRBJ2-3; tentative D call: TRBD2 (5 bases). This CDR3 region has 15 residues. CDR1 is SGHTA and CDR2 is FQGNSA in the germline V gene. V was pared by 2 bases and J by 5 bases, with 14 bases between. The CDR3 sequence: CASSLLGGRGDTQYF. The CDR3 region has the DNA TGTGCCAGCAGCTTACTAGGAGGCCGGGGAGATACGCAGTATTTT.

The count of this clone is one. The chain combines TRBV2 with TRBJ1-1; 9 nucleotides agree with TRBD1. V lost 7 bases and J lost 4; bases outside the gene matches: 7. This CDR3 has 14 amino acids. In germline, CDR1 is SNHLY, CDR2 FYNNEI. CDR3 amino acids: CASTRTGAATEAFF. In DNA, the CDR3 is TGTGCCAGCACTCGGACAGGGGCCGCCACTGAAGCTTTCTTT. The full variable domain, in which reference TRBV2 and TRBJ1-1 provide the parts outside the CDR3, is EPEVTQTPSHQVTQMGQEVILRCVPISNHLYFYWYRQILGQKVEFLVSFYNNEISEKSEIFDDQFSVERPDGSNFTLKIRSTKLEDSAMYFCASTRTGAATEAFFGQGTRLTVV.

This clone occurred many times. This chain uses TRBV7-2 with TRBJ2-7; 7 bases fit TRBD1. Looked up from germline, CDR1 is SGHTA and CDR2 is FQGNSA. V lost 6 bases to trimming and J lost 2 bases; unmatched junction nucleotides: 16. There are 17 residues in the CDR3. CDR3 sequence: CASSLNSGGRLPYEQYF. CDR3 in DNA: TGTGCCAGCAGTCTGAATTCAGGGGGAAGACTCCCCTACGAGCAGTACTTC.

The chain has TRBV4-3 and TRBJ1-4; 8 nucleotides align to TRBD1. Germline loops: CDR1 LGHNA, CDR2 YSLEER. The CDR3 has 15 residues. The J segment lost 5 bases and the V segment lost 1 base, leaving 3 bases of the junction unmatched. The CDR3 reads CASSQGWTGNEKLFF. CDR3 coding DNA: TGCGCCAGCAGCCAAGGCTGGACAGGGAATGAAAAACTGTTTTTT.

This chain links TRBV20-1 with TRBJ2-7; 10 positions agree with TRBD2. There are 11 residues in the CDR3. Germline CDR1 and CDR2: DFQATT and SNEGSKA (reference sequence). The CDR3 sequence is CKLAGRYEQYF. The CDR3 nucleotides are TGCAAACTAGCGGGACGCTACGAGCAGTACTTC.

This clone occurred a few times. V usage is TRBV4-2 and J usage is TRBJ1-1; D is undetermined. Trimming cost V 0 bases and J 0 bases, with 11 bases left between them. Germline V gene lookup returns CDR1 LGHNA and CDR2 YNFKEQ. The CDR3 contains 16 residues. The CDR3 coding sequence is TGTGCCAGCAGCCAAGATTATGAGCTAATGAACACTGAAGCTTTCTTT. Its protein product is CASSQDYELMNTEAFF.

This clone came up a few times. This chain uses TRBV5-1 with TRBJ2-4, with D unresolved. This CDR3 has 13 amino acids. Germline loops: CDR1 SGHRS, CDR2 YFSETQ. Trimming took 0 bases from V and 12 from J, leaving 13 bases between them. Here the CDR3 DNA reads TGCGCCAGCAGCTTGGATGAGGCCTCGGATCAGTACTTC. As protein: CASSLDEASDQYF.

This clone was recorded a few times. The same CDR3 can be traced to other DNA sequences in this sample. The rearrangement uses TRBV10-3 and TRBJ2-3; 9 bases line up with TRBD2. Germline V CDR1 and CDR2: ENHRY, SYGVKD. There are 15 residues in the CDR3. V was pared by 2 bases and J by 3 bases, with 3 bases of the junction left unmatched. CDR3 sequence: CAISETSGRTDTQYF. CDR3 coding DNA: TGTGCCATCAGTGAGACTAGCGGGCGAACAGATACGCAGTATTTT.

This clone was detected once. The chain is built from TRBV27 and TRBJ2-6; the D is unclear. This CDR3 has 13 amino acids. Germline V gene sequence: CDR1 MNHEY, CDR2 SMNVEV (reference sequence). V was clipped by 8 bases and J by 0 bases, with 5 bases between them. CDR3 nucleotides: TGTGCCAGCCGTATCTCTGGGGCCAACGTCCTGACTTTC. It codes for CASRISGANVLTF. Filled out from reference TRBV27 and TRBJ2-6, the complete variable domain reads EAQVTQNPRYLITVTGKKLTVTCSQNMNHEYMSWYRQDPGLGLRQIYYSMNVEVTDKGDVPEGYKVSRKEKRNFPLILESPSPNQTSLYFCASRISGANVLTFGAGSRLTVL.

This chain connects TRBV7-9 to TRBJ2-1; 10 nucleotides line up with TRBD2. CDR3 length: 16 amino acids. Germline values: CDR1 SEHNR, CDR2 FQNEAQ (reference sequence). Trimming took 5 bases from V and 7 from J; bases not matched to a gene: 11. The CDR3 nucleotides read TGTGCCAGCAGCCCACAACTAGCGGGATATGGTAATGAGCAGTTCTTC. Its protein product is CASSPQLAGYGNEQFF.

The DNA of the CDR3 is TGTGCCAGCTGGGGAGGAGCGGGAGTAAACCGCTACAATGAGCAGTTCTTC. Its translation is CASWGGAGVNRYNEQFF. The genes are TRBV27 and TRBJ2-1; 8 bases agree with TRBD2. This CDR3 contains 17 residues. The J segment lost 3 bases and the V segment lost 8 bases, leaving 15 bases of the junction unmatched. The germline gives CDR1 MNHEY, CDR2 SMNVEV (reference sequence).

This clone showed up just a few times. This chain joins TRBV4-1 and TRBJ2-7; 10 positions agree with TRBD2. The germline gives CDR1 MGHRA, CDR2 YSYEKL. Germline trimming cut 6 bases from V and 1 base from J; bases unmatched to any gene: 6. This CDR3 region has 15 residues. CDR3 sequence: CASRSTSGESYEQYF. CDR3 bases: TGCGCCAGCAGATCTACTAGCGGGGAGTCCTACGAGCAGTACTTC.

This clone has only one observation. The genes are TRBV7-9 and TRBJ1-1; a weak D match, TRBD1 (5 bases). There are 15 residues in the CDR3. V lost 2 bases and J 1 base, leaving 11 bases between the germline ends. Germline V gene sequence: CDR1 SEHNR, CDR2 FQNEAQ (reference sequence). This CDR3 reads CASSLWQDRNTEAFF. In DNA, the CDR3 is TGTGCCAGCAGCTTATGGCAAGACAGGAACACTGAAGCTTTCTTT.

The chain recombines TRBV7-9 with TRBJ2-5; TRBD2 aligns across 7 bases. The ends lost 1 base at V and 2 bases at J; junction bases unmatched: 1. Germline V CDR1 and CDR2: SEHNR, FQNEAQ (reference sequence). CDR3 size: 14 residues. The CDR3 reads CASSLGSGQETQYF. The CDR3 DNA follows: TGTGCCAGCAGCTTAGGTAGCGGGCAAGAGACCCAGTACTTC.

The CDR3: CASSFVAGAETQYF. The CDR3, as DNA: TGTGCCAGCAGCTTCGTAGCAGGGGCCGAGACCCAGTACTTC. The V and J genes are TRBV7-2 and TRBJ2-5; a possible D gene is TRBD1 (6 bases). Germline V CDR1 and CDR2: SGHTA, FQGNSA. The CDR3 is 14 residues long. V shed 3 bases and J shed 5 bases, with 13 bases lying between them.

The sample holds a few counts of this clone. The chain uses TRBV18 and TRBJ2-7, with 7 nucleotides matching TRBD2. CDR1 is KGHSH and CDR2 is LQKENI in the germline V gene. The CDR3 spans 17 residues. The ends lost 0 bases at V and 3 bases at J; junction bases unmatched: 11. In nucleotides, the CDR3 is TGTGCCAGCTCACCACCGACTAGCCAAAGTCGGGTCTACGAGCAGTACTTC. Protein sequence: CASSPPTSQSRVYEQYF.

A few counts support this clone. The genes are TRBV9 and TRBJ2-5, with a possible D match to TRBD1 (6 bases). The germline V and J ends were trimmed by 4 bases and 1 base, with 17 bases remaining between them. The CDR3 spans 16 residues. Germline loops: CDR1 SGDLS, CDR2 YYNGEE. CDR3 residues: CASSPPRQGIQETQYF. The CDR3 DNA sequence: TGTGCCAGCAGCCCCCCCCGGCAGGGGATCCAAGAGACCCAGTACTTC.

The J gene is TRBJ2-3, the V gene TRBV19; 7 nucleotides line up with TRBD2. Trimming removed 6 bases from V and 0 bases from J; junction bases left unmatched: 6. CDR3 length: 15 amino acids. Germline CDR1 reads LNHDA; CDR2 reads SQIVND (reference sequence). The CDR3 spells CASRRSGTSTDTQYF. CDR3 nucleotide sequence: TGTGCCAGTAGGCGGAGCGGGACGAGCACAGATACGCAGTATTTT.

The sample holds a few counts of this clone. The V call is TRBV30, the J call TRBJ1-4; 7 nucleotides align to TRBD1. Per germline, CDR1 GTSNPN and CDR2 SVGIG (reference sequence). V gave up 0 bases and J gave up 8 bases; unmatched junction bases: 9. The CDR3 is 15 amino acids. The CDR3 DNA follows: TGTGCCTGGAGTGTTGTAAGGGGGCGGACAGAAAAACTGTTTTTT. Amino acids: CAWSVVRGRTEKLFF.

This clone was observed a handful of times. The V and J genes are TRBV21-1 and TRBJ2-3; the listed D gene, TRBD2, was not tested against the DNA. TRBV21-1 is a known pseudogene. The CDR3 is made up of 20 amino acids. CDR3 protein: CARIPMAGKTGREGPDTQYF. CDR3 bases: TGTGCCAGGATACCAATGGCGGGAAAGACTGGGCGGGAGGGCCCAGATACGCAGTATTTT.

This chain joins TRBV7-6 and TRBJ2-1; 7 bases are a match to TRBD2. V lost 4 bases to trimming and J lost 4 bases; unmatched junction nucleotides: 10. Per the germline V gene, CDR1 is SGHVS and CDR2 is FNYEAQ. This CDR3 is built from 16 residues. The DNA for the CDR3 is TGTGCCAGCAGCTCCTCAGTGGGGGGGGTTTACAATGAGCAGTTCTTC. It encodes CASSSSVGGVYNEQFF.

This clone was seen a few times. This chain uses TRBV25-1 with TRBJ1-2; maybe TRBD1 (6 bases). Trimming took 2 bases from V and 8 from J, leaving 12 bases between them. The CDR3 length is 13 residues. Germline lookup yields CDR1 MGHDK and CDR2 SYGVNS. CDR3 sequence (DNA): TGTGCCAGCAGTGAAGCCGGGACAAGGGGCTACACCTTC. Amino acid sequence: CASSEAGTRGYTF.

As DNA, the CDR3 is TGTGCCAGCAGCTTTCGAAGGACAGGCCTGCCGGAAAAACTGTTTTTT. This encodes CASSFRRTGLPEKLFF. The chain joins TRBV5-6 to TRBJ1-4; 7 positions agree with TRBD1. The CDR3 is 16 residues long. J was trimmed by 8 bases and V by 2 bases; bases with no gene match: 12. The germline V gene has CDR1 SGHDT and CDR2 YYEEEE.

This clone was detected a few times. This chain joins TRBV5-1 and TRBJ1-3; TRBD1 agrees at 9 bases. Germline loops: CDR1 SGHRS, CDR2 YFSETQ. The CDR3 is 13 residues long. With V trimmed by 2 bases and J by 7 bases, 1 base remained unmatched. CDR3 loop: CASSFGQGNTIYF. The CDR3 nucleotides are TGCGCCAGCAGCTTCGGACAGGGGAACACCATATATTTT. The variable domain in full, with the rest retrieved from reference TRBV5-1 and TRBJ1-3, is KAGVTQTPRYLIKTRGQQVTLSCSPISGHRSVSWYQQTPGQGLQFLFEYFSETQRNKGNFPGRFSGRQFSNSRSEMNVSTLELGDSALYLCASSFGQGNTIYFGEGSWLTVV.

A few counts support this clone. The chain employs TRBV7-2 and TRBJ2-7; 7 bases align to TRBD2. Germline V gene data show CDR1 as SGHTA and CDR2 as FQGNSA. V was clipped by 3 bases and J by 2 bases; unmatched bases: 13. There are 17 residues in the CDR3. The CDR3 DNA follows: TGTGCCAGCAGCTTTTGGGTGGCGGGAGTTAGGCCCTACGAGCAGTACTTC. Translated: CASSFWVAGVRPYEQYF.

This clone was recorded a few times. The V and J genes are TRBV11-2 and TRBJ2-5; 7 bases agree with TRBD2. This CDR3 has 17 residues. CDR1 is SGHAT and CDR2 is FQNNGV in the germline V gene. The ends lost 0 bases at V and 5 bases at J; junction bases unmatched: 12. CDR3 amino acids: CASSLDSMRELRETQYF. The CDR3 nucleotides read TGTGCCAGCAGCTTAGATTCGATGCGGGAGCTTCGGGAGACCCAGTACTTC.